This T cell receptor beta chain appears in the sequencing data of a study of cytomegalovirus exposure and HLA in healthy donors. As to this clone: One end of the junction does not line up with germline, which may come from a read error.

Researchers ran the PCR with 60 Vbeta and 13 Jbeta primers. Method: immunoSEQ multiplex PCR; TCRdb's copy keeps in-frame clones and lacks some. The sample contains 130,000 or so clones, 70% to 90% of which appear only once. Input material: PBMCs. The receptor was derived from a man in his forties in good health and CMV-seronegative.

CDR3 region: CSSSLALSQEREKLFF. CDR3 sequence (DNA): TGTTCCAGCAGCTTAGCGCTATCTCAGGAAAGGGAAAAACTGTTTTTT. This chain links TRBV7-9 with TRBJ1-4; D unresolved. This CDR3 comprises 16 residues. The germline CDR1 and CDR2 sequences are SEHNR and FQNEAQ (reference sequence).